This T cell receptor (beta chain) is drawn from a study of blood T cell repertoires in COVID-19. Germline lookup yields CDR1 SEHNR and CDR2 FQNEAQ (reference sequence). Deletions cut 6 bases from V and 6 bases from J, with 13 bases between. This CDR3 region has 13 residues. The data were produced by immunoSEQ multiplex PCR, yet TCRdb's version contains in-frame clones alone and is incomplete. The table lists tens of thousands of clones, approximately 90% of them singletons, with around 3% in the top ten. Material: peripheral blood. The TCR sequence derives from a human donor in a cohort sampled during active COVID-19. The chain employs TRBV7-9 and TRBJ2-3; D is ambiguous. CDR3 DNA: TGTGCCAGCAGTTACAACTCGAGGGATACGCAGTATTTT. It encodes CASSYNSRDTQYF.